The present T cell receptor (beta chain) was sequenced within a study of blood T cells in healthy people across ages. The study's findings and limits: Observed TCR beta diversity per million T cells went down as age went up. This fall followed a roughly linear course with age.

The CDR3 runs 16 residues. Germline lookup yields CDR1 SGHRS and CDR2 YFSETQ. Trimming removed 4 bases from V and 4 bases from J; junction bases left unmatched: 6. Of note for this clonotype: Its antigen is as yet unknown.

For the second PCR, which ran for about 6 to 12 cycles, a sample-barcoded 5' primer and a J-beta primer mix were used. The yield of each sample was at least 3 million CDR3-containing paired-end reads. TCRdb re-called the 5' RACE reads through MiXCR, storing one row per CDR3 protein. The repertoire consists of around 710,000 distinct CDR3 sequences, with approximately 43% occurring once and the leading ten covering 20%. This TCR came from a woman in her sixties or seventies in good health. This rearrangement joins TRBV5-1 to TRBJ2-5; 14 nucleotides align to TRBD2. The sample comprised blood. The CDR3 sequence: CASSTGLAGVGETQYF. For the CDR3, the DNA is TGCGCCAGCAGCACGGGACTAGCGGGAGTAGGAGAGACCCAGTACTTC.